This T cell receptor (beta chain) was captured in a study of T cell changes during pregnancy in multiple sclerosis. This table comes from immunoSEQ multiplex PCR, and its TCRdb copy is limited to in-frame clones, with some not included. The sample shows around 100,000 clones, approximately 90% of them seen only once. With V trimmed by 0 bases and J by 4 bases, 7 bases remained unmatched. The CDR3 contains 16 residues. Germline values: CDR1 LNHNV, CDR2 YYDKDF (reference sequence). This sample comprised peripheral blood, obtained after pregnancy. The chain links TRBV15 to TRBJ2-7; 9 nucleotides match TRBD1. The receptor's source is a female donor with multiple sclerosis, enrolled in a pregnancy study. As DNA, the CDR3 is TGTGCCACCAGCAGAGATAGGTCCGGGACAGGGTACGAGCAGTACTTC. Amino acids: CATSRDRSGTGYEQYF.